The 5 T cell receptor beta chains below come from one sample, sequenced in a study of T-cell memory formation after mild COVID-19. One entry per CDR3 protein, called by TCRdb with MiXCR from the 5' RACE reads. This sample has about 400,000 distinct CDR3 sequences, with 13% to 15% found just once. Sequencing was done on a sample of PBMCs or a T cell subset sorted from them (not recorded which). These receptors were obtained from a man aged 18 to 30 who had mild COVID-19 (a few samples of this study predate the infection). Cell type and time point are not known.

The chain recombines TRBV24-1 with TRBJ2-3; 7 bases line up with TRBD1. The V and J ends lost 4 bases and 1 base, in that order; junction bases with no gene match: 4. This CDR3 is 15 amino acids long. Germline CDR1 is KGHDR and CDR2 is SFDVKD. The CDR3 DNA follows: TGTGCCACCAGTGACCACAGGGGAGGCACAGATACGCAGTATTTT. Translated: CATSDHRGGTDTQYF.

The chain combines TRBV7-7 with TRBJ2-7, with D unresolved. CDR1 is SSHAT, CDR2 FNYEAQ, per germline (reference sequence). V shed 4 bases and J shed 4 bases, with 11 bases lying between them. The CDR3 length is 13 residues. Written as DNA, the CDR3 is TGTGCCAGCAGCTCCGGACCGCGTTACGAGCAGTACTTC. This gives the protein CASSSGPRYEQYF. Supplemented by reference TRBV7-7 and TRBJ2-7, the full variable domain reads GAGVSQSPRYKVTKRGQDVTLRCDPISSHATLYWYQQALGQGPEFLTYFNYEAQPDKSGLPSDRFSAERPEGSISTLTIQRTEQRDSAMYRCASSSGPRYEQYFGPGTRLTVT.

CDR3 sequence reads: CASSLVAGSGNQPQHF. Here the CDR3 DNA reads TGTGCCAGCAGCTTGGTGGCAGGGTCGGGCAATCAGCCCCAGCATTTT. The gene calls are TRBV5-5 and TRBJ1-5; tentative D call: TRBD1 (5 bases). The germline V gene has CDR1 SGHKS and CDR2 YYEKEE (reference sequence). V was clipped by 0 bases and J by 2 bases, with 12 bases between them. The CDR3 is made up of 16 amino acids.

This clonotype was seen ten or more times. The genes are TRBV20-1 and TRBJ2-1; 8 nucleotides line up with TRBD2. With V trimmed by 0 bases and J by 2 bases, 3 bases remained unmatched. The CDR3 sequence is 15 residues long. Germline assignment: CDR1 DFQATT and CDR2 SNEGSKA (reference sequence). The CDR3 loop is CSARDERETYNEQFF. CDR3 sequence (DNA): TGCAGTGCTAGAGATGAGCGGGAGACCTACAATGAGCAGTTCTTC.

This chain joins TRBV7-3 and TRBJ2-1; D not certain. CDR1 is SGHTA and CDR2 is FQGTGA in the germline V gene. CDR3 length: 14 amino acids. V lost 5 bases to trimming and J lost 5 bases, with 13 bases between them. The CDR3 reads CASSPPGRNNEQFF. CDR3 sequence (DNA): TGTGCCAGCAGCCCCCCCGGACGGAACAATGAGCAGTTCTTC. The whole variable domain, remainder taken from reference TRBV7-3 and TRBJ2-1, is GAGVSQTPSNKVTEKGKYVELRCDPISGHTALYWYRQSLGQGPEFLIYFQGTGAADDSGLPNDRFFAVRPEGSVSTLKIQRTERGDSAVYLCASSPPGRNNEQFFGPGTRLTVL.